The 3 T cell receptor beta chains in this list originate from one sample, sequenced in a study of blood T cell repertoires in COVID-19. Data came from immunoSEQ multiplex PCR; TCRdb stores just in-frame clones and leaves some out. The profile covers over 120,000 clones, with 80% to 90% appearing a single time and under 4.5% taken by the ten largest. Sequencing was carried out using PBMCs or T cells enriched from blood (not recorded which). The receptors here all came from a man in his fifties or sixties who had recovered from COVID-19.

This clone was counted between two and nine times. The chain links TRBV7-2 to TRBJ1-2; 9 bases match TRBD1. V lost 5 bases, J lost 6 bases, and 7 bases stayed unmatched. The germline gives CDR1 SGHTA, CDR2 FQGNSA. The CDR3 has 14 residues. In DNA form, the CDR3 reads TGTGCCAGCAGCCCGCCGACAGGGGGTAATGGCTACACCTTC. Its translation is CASSPPTGGNGYTF. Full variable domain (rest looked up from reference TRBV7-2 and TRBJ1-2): GAGVSQSPSNKVTEKGKDVELRCDPISGHTALYWYRQSLGQGLEFLIYFQGNSAPDKSGLPSDRFSAERTGGSVSTLTIQRTQQEDSAVYLCASSPPTGGNGYTFGSGTRLTVV.

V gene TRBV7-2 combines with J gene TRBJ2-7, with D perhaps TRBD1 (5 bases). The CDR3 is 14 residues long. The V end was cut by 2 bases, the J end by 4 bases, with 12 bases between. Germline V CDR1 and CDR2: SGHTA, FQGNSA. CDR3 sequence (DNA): TGTGCCAGCAGCTTAAAAGGGGCGTCATACGAGCAGTACTTC. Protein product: CASSLKGASYEQYF.

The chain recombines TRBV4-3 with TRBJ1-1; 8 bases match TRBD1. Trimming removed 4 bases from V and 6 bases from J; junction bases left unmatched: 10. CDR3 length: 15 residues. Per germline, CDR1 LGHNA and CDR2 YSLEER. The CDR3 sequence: CASSPQRGTGAEAFF. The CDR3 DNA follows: TGCGCCAGCAGCCCCCAAAGGGGGACAGGCGCTGAAGCTTTCTTT.